This TCR beta chain was retrieved from a study of blood T cells in healthy people across ages. Isolating PBMCs gave at least 7 million of these cells per sample. Together with a sample-barcoded 5' primer, a J-beta primer mix was included in a second PCR lasting roughly 6 to 12 cycles. TCRdb independently ran MiXCR on the 5' RACE reads; one entry per CDR3 protein. Of about 1.7 million distinct CDR3 sequences in the sample, approximately 30% were seen once. Sequenced input: blood. The receptor was isolated from a woman aged 30 to 39 in good health.

CDR3 DNA: TGCAGTGCTAGAGATAGTAGGGCAGAGGAGCGGCCCCAGCATTTT. Amino acid sequence: CSARDSRAEERPQHF. V and J are TRBV20-1 and TRBJ1-5; D gene ambiguous. This CDR3 has 15 residues. V lost 0 bases and J lost 9, with 18 bases in between. Looked up from germline, CDR1 is DFQATT and CDR2 is SNEGSKA (reference sequence).